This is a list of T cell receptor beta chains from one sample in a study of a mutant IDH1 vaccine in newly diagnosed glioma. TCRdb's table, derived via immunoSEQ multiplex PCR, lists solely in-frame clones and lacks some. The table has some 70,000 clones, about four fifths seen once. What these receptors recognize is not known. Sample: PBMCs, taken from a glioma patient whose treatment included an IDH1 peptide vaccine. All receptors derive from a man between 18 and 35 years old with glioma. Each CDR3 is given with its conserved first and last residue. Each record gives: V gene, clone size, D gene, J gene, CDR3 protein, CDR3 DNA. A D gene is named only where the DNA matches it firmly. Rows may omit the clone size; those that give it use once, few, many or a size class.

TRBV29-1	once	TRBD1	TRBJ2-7	CSVGAGGAYEQYF	TGCAGCGTTGGGGCAGGGGGCGCTTACGAGCAGTACTTC
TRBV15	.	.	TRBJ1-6	CATSSRRSGIYNSPLHF	TGTGCCACCAGCTCGCGGAGGAGCGGTATCTATAATTCACCCCTCCACTTT
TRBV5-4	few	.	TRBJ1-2	CASSYGQSFLLSGYTF	TGTGCCAGCAGCTACGGACAGTCTTTTCTCCTTTCCGGCTACACCTTC
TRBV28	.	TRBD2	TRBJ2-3	CASSRLAGVDTQYF	TGTGCCAGCAGTCGACTAGCGGGAGTGGATACGCAGTATTTT
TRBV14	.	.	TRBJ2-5	CASSQRPGVAPGTQYF	TGTGCCAGCAGCCAACGTCCGGGAGTCGCCCCCGGGACCCAGTACTTC
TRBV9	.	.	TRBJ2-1	CASSRIGAPTVNEQFF	TGTGCCAGCAGTCGAATAGGGGCCCCAACGGTCAATGAGCAGTTCTTC
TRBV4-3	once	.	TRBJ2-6	CASSPVGSGANVLTF	TGCGCCAGCAGCCCCGTGGGCTCTGGGGCCAACGTCCTGACTTTC
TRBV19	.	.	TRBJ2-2	CASSMGGTTGELFF	TGTGCCAGTAGTATGGGCGGGACAACCGGGGAGCTGTTTTTT
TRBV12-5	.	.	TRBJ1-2	CASGPGQIYGYTF	TGTGCTAGTGGCCCCGGCCAGATCTATGGCTACACCTTC
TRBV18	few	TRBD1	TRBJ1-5	CASSQQGAYNQPQHF	TGTGCCAGCTCGCAACAGGGGGCGTACAATCAGCCCCAGCATTTT
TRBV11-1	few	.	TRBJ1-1	CASSSTAASTEAFF	TGTGCCAGCAGCTCGACGGCTGCGAGCACTGAAGCTTTCTTT
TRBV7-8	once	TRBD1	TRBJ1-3	CASSPRSRDSRNTIYF	TGTGCCAGCAGCCCCCGTTCCCGGGACAGTAGAAACACCATATATTTT
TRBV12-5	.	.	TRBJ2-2	CASGLGQVHTGELFF	TGTGCTAGTGGTTTGGGACAGGTTCACACCGGGGAGCTGTTTTTT
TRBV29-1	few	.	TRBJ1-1	CSVGLRNTEAFF	TGCAGCGTTGGTCTCAGAAACACTGAAGCTTTCTTT
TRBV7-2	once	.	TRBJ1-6	CASSLGGNSPLHF	TGTGCCAGCAGCTTAGGGGGGAATTCACCCCTCCACTTT
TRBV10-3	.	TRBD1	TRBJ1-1	CAISDGTVNMNTEAFF	TGTGCCATCAGTGACGGGACAGTGAATATGAACACTGAAGCTTTCTTT
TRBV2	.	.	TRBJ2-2	CASSERLGGGPGELFF	TGTGCCAGCAGTGAAAGGCTGGGCGGGGGCCCCGGGGAGCTGTTTTTT
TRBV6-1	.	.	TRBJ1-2	CASTGYSNYGYTF	TGTGCCAGCACAGGGTATTCTAACTATGGCTACACCTTC
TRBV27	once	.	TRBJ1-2	CASSSPPFLDGYTF	TGTGCCAGCAGTTCACCTCCCTTTTTGGATGGCTACACCTTC
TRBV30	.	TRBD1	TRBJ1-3	CAWSAGTGGYTIYF	TGTGCCTGGAGTGCAGGGACAGGGGGATACACCATATATTTT
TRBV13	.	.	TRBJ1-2	CASSLRSDNIPYGYTF	TGTGCCAGCAGCTTAAGGTCAGACAATATTCCTTATGGCTACACCTTC
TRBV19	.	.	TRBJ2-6	CASSIGGSGIGANVLTF	TGTGCCAGTAGTATCGGCGGATCAGGGATCGGGGCCAACGTCCTGACTTTC
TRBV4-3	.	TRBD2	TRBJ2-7	CASSPYLAGEQYF	TGCGCCAGCAGCCCATACCTAGCGGGCGAGCAGTACTTC
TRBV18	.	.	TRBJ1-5	CASSPGTRFINQPQHF	TGTGCCAGCTCACCAGGGACACGATTCATCAATCAGCCCCAGCATTTT
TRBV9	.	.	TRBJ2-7	CASSVAPNLYEQYF	TGTGCCAGCAGCGTAGCCCCCAACCTATACGAGCAGTACTTC
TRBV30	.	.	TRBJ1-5	CAWSVGYLGDQPQHF	TGTGCCTGGAGTGTAGGATATTTAGGGGATCAGCCCCAGCATTTT
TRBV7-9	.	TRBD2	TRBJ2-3	CASSIRTSSSTDTQYF	TGTGCCAGCAGCATTAGGACTAGCAGCAGCACAGATACGCAGTATTTT
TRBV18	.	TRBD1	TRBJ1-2	CASSGQDRGYGYTF	TGTGCCAGTTCGGGACAGGATCGAGGCTATGGCTACACCTTC
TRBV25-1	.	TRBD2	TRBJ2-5	CASSVRLAGEETQYF	TGTGCCAGCAGTGTTAGACTAGCGGGAGAAGAGACCCAGTACTTC
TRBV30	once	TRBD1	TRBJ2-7	CAWSQGATYEQYF	TGTGCCTGGAGCCAGGGGGCTACCTACGAGCAGTACTTC
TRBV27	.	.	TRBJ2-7	CASSFLSPMGDYEQYF	TGTGCCAGCAGTTTCCTCTCACCCATGGGGGATTACGAGCAGTACTTC
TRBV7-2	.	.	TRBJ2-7	CASSLKVPYEQYF	TGTGCCAGCAGCTTAAAGGTCCCCTACGAGCAGTACTTC
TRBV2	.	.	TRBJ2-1	CASRIRLEQFF	TGTGCCAGCAGGATAAGGTTAGAGCAGTTCTTC
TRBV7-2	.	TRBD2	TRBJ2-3	CASSRLAGISTDTQYF	TGTGCCAGCAGCAGACTAGCGGGCATAAGCACAGATACGCAGTATTTT
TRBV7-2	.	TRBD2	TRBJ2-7	CASSTTSGSSYEQYF	TGTGCCAGCAGCACAACTAGCGGGAGCTCCTACGAGCAGTACTTC
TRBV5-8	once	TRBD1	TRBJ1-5	CASSFGTGPNQPQHF	TGTGCCAGCAGCTTCGGGACAGGGCCGAATCAGCCCCAGCATTTT
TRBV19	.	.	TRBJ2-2	CASSISRGAGELFF	TGTGCCAGTAGTATCTCCAGGGGCGCCGGGGAGCTGTTTTTT
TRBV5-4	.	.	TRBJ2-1	CASSLGGQWNEQFF	TGTGCCAGCAGCTTGGGGGGACAATGGAATGAGCAGTTCTTC
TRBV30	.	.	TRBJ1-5	CAWSDMGNQPQHF	TGTGCCTGGAGTGATATGGGCAATCAGCCCCAGCATTTT
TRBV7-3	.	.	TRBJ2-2	CASSSDPSELFF	TGTGCCAGCAGCTCGGACCCCTCGGAGCTGTTTTTT
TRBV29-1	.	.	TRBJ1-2	CSVEDRTRGGNYGYTF	TGCAGCGTTGAAGATCGAACCAGGGGCGGAAACTATGGCTACACCTTC
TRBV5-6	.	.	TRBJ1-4	CASSFLRDGDEKLFF	TGTGCCAGCAGCTTCCTTCGGGACGGTGATGAAAAACTGTTTTTT
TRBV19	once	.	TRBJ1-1	CASSMGISMNTEAFF	TGTGCCAGTAGTATGGGGATCTCCATGAACACTGAAGCTTTCTTT
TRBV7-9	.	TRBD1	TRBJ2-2	CASSLVLGTGDGELFF	TGTGCCAGCAGCTTAGTGCTCGGGACAGGGGACGGGGAGCTGTTTTTT
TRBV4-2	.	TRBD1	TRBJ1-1	CASSHHPRGQDIMNTEAFF	TGTGCCAGCAGCCACCACCCAAGGGGACAGGACATTATGAACACTGAAGCTTTCTTT
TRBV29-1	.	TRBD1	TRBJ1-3	CSVRQGNSGNTIYF	TGCAGCGTACGACAGGGTAACTCTGGAAACACCATATATTTT
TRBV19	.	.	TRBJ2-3	CASRVVSSADTQYF	TGTGCCAGTAGGGTCGTGAGTTCCGCAGATACGCAGTATTTT
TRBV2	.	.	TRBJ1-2	CASSSIGQDIYYGYTF	TGTGCCAGCAGTTCAATCGGGCAGGACATTTACTATGGCTACACCTTC
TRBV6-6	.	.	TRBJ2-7	CASSPTGGIYEQYF	TGTGCCAGCAGCCCCACCGGGGGTATCTACGAGCAGTACTTC
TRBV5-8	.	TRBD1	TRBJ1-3	CASSLGQGGNTIYF	TGTGCCAGCAGCCTGGGACAGGGAGGAAACACCATATATTTT
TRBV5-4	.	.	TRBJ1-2	CASSFGSGGGYGYTF	TGTGCCAGCAGCTTTGGTTCGGGGGGAGGCTATGGCTACACCTTC
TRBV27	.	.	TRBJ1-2	CASSLFGANYGYTF	TGTGCCAGCAGTTTATTTGGGGCTAACTATGGCTACACCTTC